These 4 T cell receptor beta chains were sequenced from one sample in a study of cytomegalovirus exposure and HLA in healthy donors. This PCR relied on a set of 60 Vbeta primers and 13 Jbeta primers. Profiling relied on immunoSEQ multiplex PCR, and the TCRdb table lists in-frame clones only, not all of them. The sample contains some 150,000 clones, 82% of which appear only once. The sequencing input was PBMCs. The origin of the receptors is a man between 45 and 60 years old in good health and CMV-seropositive.

This clone was seen a handful of times. This rearrangement joins TRBV6-5 to TRBJ2-7, with 8 bases aligning to TRBD1. The junction had 7 bases not matched to a gene; V was cut back by 1 base and J by 5 bases. The CDR3 covers 15 residues. Germline V CDR1 and CDR2: MNHEY, SVGAGI. CDR3 sequence (DNA): TGTGCCAGCAGTTACTTAGGACAGGGTTCCCACGAGCAGTACTTC. Its protein product is CASSYLGQGSHEQYF.

The V gene is TRBV6-5, the J gene TRBJ2-7; 9 bases match TRBD1. V was pared by 4 bases and J by 3 bases, with 4 bases of the junction left unmatched. The germline V gene encodes CDR1 MNHEY and CDR2 SVGAGI. This CDR3 has 14 amino acids. The CDR3 coding sequence is TGTGCCAGCAGTTCGGGACAGGGCTTCTACGAGCAGTACTTC. It translates to CASSSGQGFYEQYF.

The J gene is TRBJ2-7, the V gene TRBV25-1; 13 positions agree with TRBD2. Germline V gives CDR1 MGHDK, CDR2 SYGVNS. The trim removed 2 bases at V and 2 bases at J, leaving 6 bases unmatched. CDR3 length: 17 amino acids. For the CDR3, the DNA is TGTGCCAGCAGTGAAAGCGCCGGGACTAGCGGGGCCTACGAGCAGTACTTC. Protein product: CASSESAGTSGAYEQYF.

The chain links TRBV29-1 to TRBJ2-3, with 12 bases lining up with TRBD2. Trimming cost V 1 base and J 4 bases; bases outside gene matches: 9. Germline V gives CDR1 SQVTM, CDR2 ANQGSEA. The CDR3 is 17 amino acids. The CDR3 bases are TGCAGCGTTGAAGGACACTTTCTAGCGGGGGGGCCAGATACGCAGTATTTT. It yields the protein CSVEGHFLAGGPDTQYF.